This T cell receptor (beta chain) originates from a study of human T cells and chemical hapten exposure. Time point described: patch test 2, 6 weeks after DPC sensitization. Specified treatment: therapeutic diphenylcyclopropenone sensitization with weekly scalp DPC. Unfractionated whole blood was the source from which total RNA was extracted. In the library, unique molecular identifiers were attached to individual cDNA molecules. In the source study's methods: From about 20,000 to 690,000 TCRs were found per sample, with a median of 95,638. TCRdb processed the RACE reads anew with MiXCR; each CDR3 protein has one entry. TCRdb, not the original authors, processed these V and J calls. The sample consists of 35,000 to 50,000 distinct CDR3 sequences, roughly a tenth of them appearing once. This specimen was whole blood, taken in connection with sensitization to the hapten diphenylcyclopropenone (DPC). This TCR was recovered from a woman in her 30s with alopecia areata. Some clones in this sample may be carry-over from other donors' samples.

The CDR3 protein is CASSLGMGQGSYGYTF. CDR3 nucleotides: TGTGCCAGCAGCCTCGGAATGGGACAGGGGAGCTATGGCTACACCTTC. The chain links TRBV7-2 to TRBJ1-2; TRBD1 matches 10 bases. J was trimmed by 4 bases and V by 5 bases; bases with no gene match: 10. This CDR3 spans 16 amino acids. Germline CDR1 and CDR2: SGHTA and FQGNSA. Filled out from reference TRBV7-2 and TRBJ1-2, the complete variable domain reads GAGVSQSPSNKVTEKGKDVELRCDPISGHTALYWYRQSLGQGLEFLIYFQGNSAPDKSGLPSDRFSAERTGGSVSTLTIQRTQQEDSAVYLCASSLGMGQGSYGYTFGSGTRLTVV.